This entry lists 22 T cell receptor beta chains sequenced from one sample in a study of cytomegalovirus exposure and HLA in healthy donors (dated by TCRdb to the late 2010s). Receptor libraries were prepared by the immunoSEQ multiplex PCR assay. For the multiplex PCR, a mixture combining 60 forward primers for TCR Vbeta segments and 13 reverse primers for TCR Jbeta segments was used. TCRdb re-hosts the immuneACCESS table, in-frame sequences only. Its copies lack some clones; in the studies checked, an unresolved V gene accounts for under half of them, and the cause for the rest is not known. The table for this sample lists fewer than 150,000 clones; 85% to 90% of them were counted only once. The ten largest account for under 7.5% of the sample. Sequenced sample: PBMCs. The source is a woman aged 30 to 39 in good health and CMV-seropositive.

DNA of the CDR3: TGCGCCAGCAGGGGGACTCGGAGCATCAACGAGCAGTACTTC. This gives the protein CASRGTRSINEQYF. The chain is built from TRBV10-1 and TRBJ2-7, with a possible D match to TRBD2 (6 bases). The CDR3 covers 14 residues. Trimming stripped 6 bases from V and 5 bases from J, with 17 bases between. Germline V CDR1 and CDR2: WNHNN, SYGVQD (reference sequence).

This clone occurred a few times. The chain links TRBV19 to TRBJ2-7; 9 bases align to TRBD2. Germline V gives CDR1 LNHDA, CDR2 SQIVND (reference sequence). Trimming cost V 5 bases and J 1 base; bases outside gene matches: 6. The CDR3 is 15 amino acids. Here the CDR3 DNA reads TGTGCCAGTAGTCCAAGCGGGGGGCAATCCTACGAGCAGTACTTC. Protein: CASSPSGGQSYEQYF.

This chain joins TRBV30 and TRBJ2-1; 8 bases agree with TRBD1. The germline gives CDR1 GTSNPN, CDR2 SVGIG (reference sequence). This CDR3 region has 15 residues. V was pared by 3 bases and J by 2 bases, with 6 bases of the junction left unmatched. The CDR3 here is CAWRWTGLTYNEQFF. The DNA for the CDR3 is TGTGCCTGGAGGTGGACAGGGCTGACCTACAATGAGCAGTTCTTC.

The CDR3 DNA reads as TGTGCCAGCAGCGTAGCTGCGGCCCCGACCACCGGGGAGCTGTTTTTT. The encoded protein is CASSVAAAPTTGELFF. The chain links TRBV9 to TRBJ2-2; D gene uncertain. Germline loops: CDR1 SGDLS, CDR2 YYNGEE. Trimming removed 0 bases at V and 4 bases at J, with 13 bases between. The CDR3 is made up of 16 amino acids.

This clone was recorded only once. The V and J genes are TRBV30 and TRBJ1-5, with D perhaps TRBD1 (5 bases). The CDR3 totals 15 residues. Germline CDR1 GTSNPN, CDR2 SVGIG (reference sequence). Trimming took off 0 bases at V and 0 bases at J, with 9 bases between the two ends. CDR3 region: CAWSVGAASNQPQHF. The DNA for the CDR3 is TGTGCCTGGAGTGTTGGGGCCGCTAGCAATCAGCCCCAGCATTTT.

This chain connects TRBV28 to TRBJ2-3; TRBD1 matches 7 bases. V dropped 4 bases and J dropped 1; count of bases not matched to a gene: 8. The CDR3 runs to 16 residues. Per germline, CDR1 MDHEN and CDR2 SYDVKM. This CDR3 is CASSSLARGRTDTQYF. In nucleotides, the CDR3 is TGTGCCAGCAGTTCCCTAGCAAGGGGGCGCACAGATACGCAGTATTTT.

The chain links TRBV5-1 to TRBJ1-1; 7 nucleotides agree with TRBD1. The CDR3 has 14 amino acids. Per germline, CDR1 SGHRS and CDR2 YFSETQ. The J segment lost 1 base and the V segment lost 4 bases, leaving 4 bases of the junction unmatched. In DNA, the CDR3 is TGCGCCAGCAGCAGAGACAGGGCGAACACTGAAGCTTTCTTT. Protein product: CASSRDRANTEAFF.

This clone has a single count. The chain recombines TRBV10-3 with TRBJ2-3; TRBD2 matches at 8 bases. The trim removed 3 bases at V and 2 bases at J, leaving 4 bases unmatched. The germline V gene has CDR1 ENHRY and CDR2 SYGVKD. The CDR3 is 15 amino acids. The CDR3 loop reads CAISELADYTDTQYF. DNA of the CDR3: TGTGCCATCAGTGAACTAGCGGATTACACAGATACGCAGTATTTT.

Comment on this clone: Other DNA variants within this sample encode the same CDR3. The chain links TRBV28 to TRBJ2-7; weak D call: TRBD1 (6 bases). CDR3 length: 14 residues. In germline, CDR1 is MDHEN, CDR2 SYDVKM. Trimming left V 1 base short and J 2 bases short, with 9 bases between. The CDR3 is CASSLLTGTYEQYF. For the CDR3, the DNA is TGTGCCAGCAGTTTATTGACAGGTACCTACGAGCAGTACTTC.

The V and J genes are TRBV25-1 and TRBJ1-1; D unresolved. This CDR3 is 13 amino acids long. V was cut by 4 bases and J by 1 base, with 7 bases left in between. Per germline, CDR1 MGHDK and CDR2 SYGVNS. CDR3: CASSVRANTEAFF. CDR3 coding DNA: TGTGCCAGCAGTGTGAGGGCGAACACTGAAGCTTTCTTT.

The CDR3 bases are TGTGCCAGCTACAGGGGAGACTATGGCTACACCTTC. Residues: CASYRGDYGYTF. V gene TRBV6-6 combines with J gene TRBJ1-2; 7 bases are a match to TRBD1. The CDR3 is 12 amino acids. Germline lookup yields CDR1 MNHNY and CDR2 SVGAGI (reference sequence). Germline trimming cut 8 bases from V and 3 bases from J; bases unmatched to any gene: 3.

DNA for the CDR3: TGTGCCAGCAAAGAGGCGGGTAATCTAGATACGCAGTATTTT. Residues: CASKEAGNLDTQYF. V usage is TRBV28 and J usage is TRBJ2-3, with a weak D call TRBD2 (5 bases). This CDR3 spans 14 amino acids. Germline CDR1 reads MDHEN; CDR2 reads SYDVKM. Trimming pared 7 bases from V and 5 bases from J, leaving 16 bases between.

The J gene is TRBJ1-1, the V gene TRBV29-1; tentatively, D is TRBD1 (5 bases). CDR3 size: 11 residues. Germline values: CDR1 SQVTM, CDR2 ANQGSEA. V dropped 7 bases and J dropped 10 bases, with 16 bases sitting between them. CDR3 sequence: CSDLSGAVAFF. DNA for the CDR3: TGCAGCGATCTGAGCGGGGCGGTAGCTTTCTTT.

V is TRBV7-2 and J is TRBJ2-7; 7 bases align to TRBD2. CDR1 and CDR2 from the germline V gene are SGHTA and FQGNSA. Trimming removed 2 bases from V and 5 bases from J; junction bases left unmatched: 6. There are 14 residues in the CDR3. This chain's CDR3 is CASSLTAGPHEQYF. The CDR3, as DNA: TGTGCCAGCAGCTTAACAGCGGGGCCTCACGAGCAGTACTTC.

This clone came up a few times. The V gene is TRBV19, the J gene TRBJ2-7; 7 bases are shared with TRBD2. Looked up from germline, CDR1 is LNHDA and CDR2 is SQIVND (reference sequence). J gave up 0 bases and V 10 bases, and 9 bases lay outside the gene matches. The CDR3 consists of 14 residues. The CDR3 DNA reads as TGTGCCACCAAAACTAGCGTCAGCTCCTACGAGCAGTACTTC. This sequence encodes CATKTSVSSYEQYF.

J is TRBJ2-2 and V is TRBV7-3, with no clear D. The CDR3 has 16 residues. Germline V gives CDR1 SGHTA, CDR2 FQGTGA. The V gene lost 5 bases and the J gene lost 2 bases, with 15 bases spanning the gap. The CDR3 is CASSPRGASNTGELFF. The CDR3 bases are TGTGCCAGCAGCCCCCGTGGAGCGAGTAACACCGGGGAGCTGTTTTTT.

The chain employs TRBV28 and TRBJ1-6; a possible D gene is TRBD1 (5 bases). CDR3 length equals 13 residues. Germline V CDR1 and CDR2: MDHEN, SYDVKM. V was shortened by 4 bases and J by 7 bases, with 8 bases between the two germline ends. CDR3 sequence reads: CASSSPGNSPLHF. CDR3 in DNA: TGTGCCAGCAGTTCCCCAGGGAATTCACCCCTCCACTTT.

The V and J genes are TRBV6-5 and TRBJ1-5, with D perhaps matching TRBD1 (6 bases). This CDR3 is built from 14 residues. V lost 6 bases and J 3 bases, leaving 12 bases between the germline ends. Germline V lookup: CDR1 MNHEY, CDR2 SVGAGI. CDR3 DNA sequence: TGTGCCAGCAGACCCGGACAGAACAATCAGCCCCAGCATTTT. Its protein product is CASRPGQNNQPQHF.

The chain is built from TRBV7-9 and TRBJ2-6; a possible D gene is TRBD1 (6 bases). This CDR3 has 15 amino acids. V lost 5 bases and J 2 bases, leaving 10 bases between the germline ends. Germline V gene lookup returns CDR1 SEHNR and CDR2 FQNEAQ (reference sequence). CDR3 loop: CASSLRQAGANVLTF. The DNA for the CDR3 is TGTGCCAGCAGCCTTAGACAGGCTGGGGCCAACGTCCTGACTTTC.

The V and J genes are TRBV6-5 and TRBJ1-2; weak D call: TRBD1 (6 bases). Trimming removed 6 bases from V and 6 bases from J, with 14 bases in between. CDR3 size: 13 residues. Germline loops: CDR1 MNHEY, CDR2 SVGAGI. The DNA of the CDR3 is TGTGCCAGCAGAACGGGGGGCTTAAATGGCTACACCTTC. It encodes CASRTGGLNGYTF.

This chain joins TRBV5-4 and TRBJ1-2; D is uncertain. The germline V and J ends were trimmed by 0 bases and 5 bases, with 14 bases remaining between them. The germline V gene has CDR1 SGHNT and CDR2 YYREEE (reference sequence). The CDR3 totals 15 residues. The DNA of the CDR3 is TGTGCCAGCAGCTTGGAACCCGAAGGCGGGTATGGCTACACCTTC. Its protein product is CASSLEPEGGYGYTF.

The V call is TRBV5-1, the J call TRBJ2-5; a possible D gene is TRBD1 (5 bases). This CDR3 spans 14 amino acids. V lost 1 base to trimming and J lost 5 bases, with 12 bases between them. Germline V gene data show CDR1 as SGHRS and CDR2 as YFSETQ. The CDR3 DNA follows: TGCGCCAGCAGCTTGCTTCAGGGTGCGGAGACCCAGTACTTC. Residues: CASSLLQGAETQYF.